A selection of T cell receptor beta chains follows, all from one sample in a study of control samples from healthy donors and cancer patients. Generated by immunoSEQ multiplex PCR, the TCRdb table keeps only in-frame clones and is missing some. The sample carries 93,000 or so clones, around nine tenths recorded once. The sequencing input was PBMCs. All receptors derive from a man aged 55 to 70 with lung cancer. The CDR3 runs from the conserved cysteine through the conserved F or W. Each record gives: J gene, D gene, V gene, clone size, CDR3 DNA, CDR3 protein. The D gene is left open where the match is weak. Only some rows state a clone size, as once, few, many or a class for expanded clones.

TRBJ1-2 | TRBD1 | TRBV4-1 | NA | TGCGCCAGCAGCCTAGACGACCTACAGGGGAGGTATGGCTACACCTTC | CASSLDDLQGRYGYTF
TRBJ1-1 | NA | TRBV15 | NA | TGTGCCACCAGCAGGTCGCAGAACACTGAAGCTTTCTTT | CATSRSQNTEAFF
TRBJ2-3 | TRBD2 | TRBV5-1 | NA | TGCGCCAGCAGCAACGGACTAGTCTCAGATACGCAGTATTTT | CASSNGLVSDTQYF
TRBJ1-2 | NA | TRBV5-1 | NA | TGCGCCAGCAGCTTGGGTCAGAGAGATGGCTACACCTTC | CASSLGQRDGYTF
TRBJ2-5 | NA | TRBV5-4 | NA | TGTGCCAGCAGCTTGCTGGGAGGAGGGGAGACCCAGTACTTC | CASSLLGGGETQYF
TRBJ1-1 | NA | TRBV5-1 | NA | TGCGCCAGCTCCTCGGGGGGGACCCAGGCGGTGAACACTGAAGCTTTCTTT | CASSSGGTQAVNTEAFF
TRBJ2-2 | NA | TRBV10-2 | NA | TGCGCCAGCAGTTCTACAGGTTCCACCGGGGAGCTGTTTTTT | CASSSTGSTGELFF
TRBJ2-5 | NA | TRBV6-5 | NA | TGTGCCAGCAGAAAGGGAGGGGGCCAAGAGACCCAGTACTTC | CASRKGGGQETQYF
TRBJ1-1 | NA | TRBV5-8 | NA | TGTGCCAGCACCCTACAACCTAACACTGAAGCTTTCTTT | CASTLQPNTEAFF
TRBJ1-5 | TRBD1 | TRBV13 | NA | TGTGCCAGCAGCCCCGACAGGGATCAGCCCCAGCATTTT | CASSPDRDQPQHF
TRBJ1-4 | TRBD1 | TRBV4-1 | NA | TGCGCCAGCAGCCAAAATCCGGGACAGGGGGCGCAGGGTGAAAAACTGTTTTTT | CASSQNPGQGAQGEKLFF
TRBJ1-1 | NA | TRBV30 | NA | TGTGCCTTCTTGGAAGGGGACACTGAAGCTTTCTTT | CAFLEGDTEAFF
TRBJ1-2 | NA | TRBV3-1/TRBV3-2 | few | TGTGCCAGCAGCCAACGCCAGGTGACATATGGCTACACCTTC | CASSQRQVTYGYTF
TRBJ2-2 | NA | TRBV11-1 | NA | TGTGCCAGCAGCTTAATGGCCGGGGAGCTGTTTTTT | CASSLMAGELFF
TRBJ1-1 | NA | TRBV10-1 | NA | TGCGCCAGCAGCCTGGGCGGGGGGAACACTGAAGCTTTCTTT | CASSLGGGNTEAFF
TRBJ1-5 | NA | TRBV15 | NA | TGTGCCACCAGCACCAACAGGGATCAGCCCCAGCATTTT | CATSTNRDQPQHF
TRBJ2-7 | TRBD1 | TRBV11-2 | NA | TGTGCCAGCAGCGGCGGGACAGGGGGCAACGAGCAGTACTTC | CASSGGTGGNEQYF
TRBJ1-1 | NA | TRBV12-5 | once | TGTGCTAGTGGTACCAACGGGAACACTGAAGCTTTCTTT | CASGTNGNTEAFF
TRBJ1-2 | NA | TRBV7-9 | NA | TGTGCCAGCAGCTTGGGGGAAGTGACGGCCTATGGCTACACCTTC | CASSLGEVTAYGYTF
TRBJ2-5 | TRBD2 | TRBV7-6 | NA | TGTGCCAGCAGCACGCGGGGGTACCAAGAGACCCAGTACTTC | CASSTRGYQETQYF
TRBJ1-6 | NA | TRBV7-3 | NA | TGTGCCAGCAGCCCGGAGCTATCGTCACCCCTCCACTTT | CASSPELSSPLHF
TRBJ1-2 | NA | TRBV3-1/TRBV3-2 | NA | TGTGCCAGCAGCCAAGGATATCGAGGGCAGGGCTACACCTTC | CASSQGYRGQGYTF
TRBJ1-6 | NA | TRBV11-1 | NA | TGTGCCAGCAGCTCTCAGGGAGCGGAAAATTCACCCCTCCACTTT | CASSSQGAENSPLHF
TRBJ1-2 | TRBD1 | TRBV6-5 | NA | TGTGCCAGCAGCCCCGGGACAGCAGGCTACACCTTC | CASSPGTAGYTF
TRBJ2-5 | NA | TRBV19 | NA | TGTGCCAGTAGTATAGGGACTTTAACGGGATTGGGCGAGACCCAGTACTTC | CASSIGTLTGLGETQYF
TRBJ2-3 | NA | TRBV12-5 | once | TGTGCTAGTGGTCCCCAATACTTTAGCACAGATACGCAGTATTTT | CASGPQYFSTDTQYF
TRBJ1-5 | NA | TRBV19 | NA | TGTGCCAGTAGTGTGACGGACTATCAGCCCCAGCATTTT | CASSVTDYQPQHF
TRBJ1-1 | NA | TRBV28 | NA | TGTGCCAGCATCGGGCAGGCCTCAGGAGCTTTCTTT | CASIGQASGAFF
TRBJ2-3 | TRBD2 | TRBV2 | NA | TGTGCCAGCAGCGCTAGCGGAACGCAGTATTTT | CASSASGTQYF
TRBJ2-1 | TRBD2 | TRBV6-5 | NA | TGTGCCAGCAGACTCACTAGCGGGGGATACAATGAGCAGTTCTTC | CASRLTSGGYNEQFF
TRBJ1-2 | TRBD1 | TRBV5-1 | NA | TGCGCCAGCAGCATAGCGACCCCGGGACAGGGGGCTTCGTCGGATGGCTACACCTTC | CASSIATPGQGASSDGYTF
TRBJ2-5 | NA | TRBV7-2 | NA | TGTGCCAGCAGCTTAGCAGAGACCCAGTACTTC | CASSLAETQYF
TRBJ1-3 | NA | TRBV10-2 | few | TGCGCCAGCAGTGAGTCCCAGGGAAACACCATATATTTT | CASSESQGNTIYF
TRBJ2-1 | NA | TRBV7-8 | NA | TGTGCCAGCAGCTCCGGGGCCAATGAGCAGTTCTTC | CASSSGANEQFF
TRBJ2-1 | NA | TRBV6-5 | NA | TGTGCCAGCAGTTCACAGGGTAGGGGGAAGAATGAGCAGTTCTTC | CASSSQGRGKNEQFF
TRBJ1-5 | TRBD1 | TRBV6-6 | NA | TGTGCCAGCAGATTGACAGGGGAGCTCCAGCATTTT | CASRLTGELQHF